Listed below are T cell receptor beta chains from one sample, sequenced in a study of cytomegalovirus exposure and HLA in healthy donors. Measured with immunoSEQ multiplex PCR; TCRdb has only the in-frame clones, and not every one. The table includes about 97,000 clones, roughly a tenth detected once. Material for sequencing was PBMCs. The receptor set was obtained from a man aged 45-60 years in good health and CMV-seropositive. Both conserved end residues are part of each CDR3. D genes are given only for firm matches. Clone size is given for some rows only: seen once, a few or many times, or a class if the clone is expanded.

CARGADRDIKSGANVLTF TGTGCCAGGGGCGCGGACAGGGATATTAAGTCTGGGGCCAACGTCCTGACTTTC TRBJ2-6 TRBD1 few TRBV25-1
CASRRGTSGIAGELFF TGTGCCAGCAGGAGGGGTACTAGCGGGATTGCCGGGGAGCTGTTTTTT TRBJ2-2 TRBD2 few TRBV27
CASGWATGGVEQYF TGTGCCAGCGGGTGGGCGACAGGGGGCGTCGAGCAGTACTTC TRBJ2-7 TRBD1 - TRBV6-1
CASSPGWEQYF TGTGCCAGCAGCCCGGGATGGGAGCAGTACTTC TRBJ2-5 - - TRBV7-9
CASSLRDTQYF TGTGCCAGCAGCTTACGGGATACGCAGTATTTT TRBJ2-3 - few TRBV28
CASSTPDRLAKNIQYF TGTGCCAGCAGCACACCCGACCGACTAGCCAAAAACATTCAGTACTTC TRBJ2-4 - few TRBV11-2
CASSPENRGYGYTF TGTGCCAGCAGCCCCGAAAACAGGGGCTATGGCTACACCTTC TRBJ1-2 TRBD1 few TRBV14
CASSNIPGVGQPQHF TGTGCCAGTAGCAATATTCCCGGGGTGGGTCAGCCCCAGCATTTT TRBJ1-5 - - TRBV19
CASSPQGLSGNTIYF TGTGCCAGCTCACCACAGGGACTCTCTGGAAACACCATATATTTT TRBJ1-3 - - TRBV18
CASSYSLLTADTQYF TGTGCCAGCAGTTACTCCCTACTAACGGCAGATACGCAGTATTTT TRBJ2-3 - - TRBV6-5
CASTEDRFTDTQYF TGTGCCAGCACCGAGGACAGGTTCACAGATACGCAGTATTTT TRBJ2-3 TRBD1 few TRBV2
CASSPMDRGGNEQFF TGTGCCAGCTCACCGATGGACAGGGGAGGCAATGAGCAGTTCTTC TRBJ2-1 TRBD1 few TRBV18
CASSLDWPAEQYF TGTGCCAGCAGCCTGGACTGGCCGGCCGAGCAGTACTTC TRBJ2-7 - few TRBV28
CASSKGEETQYF TGTGCCAGCAGCAAAGGGGAAGAGACCCAGTACTTC TRBJ2-5 - - TRBV27
CASSSGQGFHEQYF TGTGCCAGCAGCTCGGGACAGGGGTTCCACGAGCAGTACTTC TRBJ2-7 TRBD1 few TRBV7-2
CASRRVGYNEQFF TGTGCCAGCAGGAGGGTAGGATACAATGAGCAGTTCTTC TRBJ2-1 - few TRBV6-1
CASAHGGIGEKLFF TGTGCCAGCGCCCACGGGGGGATTGGCGAAAAACTGTTTTTT TRBJ1-4 - - TRBV6-5
CASSPTAGLAGGGRNEQYF TGTGCCAGCAGTCCCACAGCAGGCCTAGCGGGAGGAGGTAGGAACGAGCAGTACTTC TRBJ2-7 TRBD2 few TRBV27
CATTAAYEQYF TGTGCCACCACAGCTGCCTACGAGCAGTACTTC TRBJ2-7 - few TRBV10-3
CASSYRRGIDYGYTF TGTGCCAGCAGTTACCGACGGGGGATTGACTATGGCTACACCTTC TRBJ1-2 - - TRBV6-5
CSARAGAEAFF TGCAGCGCCCGCGCGGGTGCTGAAGCTTTCTTT TRBJ1-1 - - TRBV29-1
CASSQVATTGVISSPLHF TGTGCCAGCAGCCAAGTTGCTACGACAGGGGTGATAAGTTCACCCCTCCACTTT TRBJ1-6 TRBD1 few TRBV14
CASSLEVGQGPSSYEQYF TGTGCCAGCAGCTTAGAGGTGGGGCAGGGTCCAAGCTCCTACGAGCAGTACTTC TRBJ2-7 - few TRBV7-6
CASSPGGREAYNEQFF TGTGCCAGCAGCCCCGGAGGGAGGGAGGCTTACAATGAGCAGTTCTTC TRBJ2-1 TRBD2 - TRBV11-3